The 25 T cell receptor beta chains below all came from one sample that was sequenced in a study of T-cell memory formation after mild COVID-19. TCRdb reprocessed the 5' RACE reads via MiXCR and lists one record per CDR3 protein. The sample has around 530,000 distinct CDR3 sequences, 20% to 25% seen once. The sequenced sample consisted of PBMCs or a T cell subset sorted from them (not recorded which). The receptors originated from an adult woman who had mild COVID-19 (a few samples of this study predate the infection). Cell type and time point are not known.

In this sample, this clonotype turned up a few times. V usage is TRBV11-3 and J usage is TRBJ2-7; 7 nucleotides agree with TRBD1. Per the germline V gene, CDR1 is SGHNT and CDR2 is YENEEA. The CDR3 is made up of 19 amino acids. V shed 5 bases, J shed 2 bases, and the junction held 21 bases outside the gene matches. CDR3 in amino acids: CASSQVGTVSPEITYEQYF. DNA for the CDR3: TGTGCCAGCAGCCAGGTTGGGACAGTGTCCCCGGAAATAACCTACGAGCAGTACTTC.

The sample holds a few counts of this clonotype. The CDR3 sequence: CASSIWVYGPGQGNTEAFF. For the CDR3, the DNA is TGTGCCAGTAGTATCTGGGTCTACGGCCCGGGACAGGGGAACACTGAAGCTTTCTTT. The gene calls are TRBV19 and TRBJ1-1; 9 nucleotides agree with TRBD1. V trimming: 3 bases; J trimming: 1 base; junction bases outside the gene matches: 15. This CDR3 has 19 residues. The germline CDR1 and CDR2 sequences are LNHDA and SQIVND (reference sequence).

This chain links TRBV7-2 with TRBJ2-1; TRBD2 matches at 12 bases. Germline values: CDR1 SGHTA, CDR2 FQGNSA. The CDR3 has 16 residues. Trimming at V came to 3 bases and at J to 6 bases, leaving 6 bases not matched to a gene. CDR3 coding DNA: TGTGCCAGCAGCTTCAACGGACTAGCGGGGTCCAATGAGCAGTTCTTC. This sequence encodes CASSFNGLAGSNEQFF.

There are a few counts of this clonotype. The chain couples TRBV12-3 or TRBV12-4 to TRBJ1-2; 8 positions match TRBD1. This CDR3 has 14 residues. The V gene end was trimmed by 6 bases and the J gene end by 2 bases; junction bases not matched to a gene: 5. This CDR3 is CASRGTGDNYGYTF. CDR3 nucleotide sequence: TGTGCCAGCAGAGGGACAGGCGACAACTATGGCTACACCTTC.

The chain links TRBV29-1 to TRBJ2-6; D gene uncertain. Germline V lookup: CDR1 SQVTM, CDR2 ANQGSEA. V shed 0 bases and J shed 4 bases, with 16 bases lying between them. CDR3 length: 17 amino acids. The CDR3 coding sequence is TGCAGCGTTGAAGAAAAGGCGCTCAATCGGGGGGCCAACGTCCTGACTTTC. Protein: CSVEEKALNRGANVLTF.

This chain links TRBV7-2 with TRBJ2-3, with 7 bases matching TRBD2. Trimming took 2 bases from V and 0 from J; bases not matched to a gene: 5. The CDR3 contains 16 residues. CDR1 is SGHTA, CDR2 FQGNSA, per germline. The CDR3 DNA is TGTGCCAGCAGCTTAAACAGCGGGGCTAGCACAGATACGCAGTATTTT. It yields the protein CASSLNSGASTDTQYF.

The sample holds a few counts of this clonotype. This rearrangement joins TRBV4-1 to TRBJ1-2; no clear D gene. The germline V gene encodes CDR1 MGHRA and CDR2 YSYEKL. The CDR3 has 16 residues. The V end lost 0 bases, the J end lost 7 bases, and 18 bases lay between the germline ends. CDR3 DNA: TGCGCCAGCAGCCAAGATAATCGGGGTAGTAGGGTTGGCTACACCTTC. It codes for CASSQDNRGSRVGYTF.

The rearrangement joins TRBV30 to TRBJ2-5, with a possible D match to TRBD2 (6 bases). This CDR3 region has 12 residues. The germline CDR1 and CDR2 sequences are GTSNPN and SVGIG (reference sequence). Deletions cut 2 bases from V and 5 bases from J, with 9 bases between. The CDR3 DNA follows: TGTGCCTGGAGTTGGAGGGCGGAGACCCAGTACTTC. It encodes CAWSWRAETQYF.

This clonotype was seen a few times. In DNA form, the CDR3 reads TGTGCCAGCAGCTCCACGGGACAGGCCCCATCCGGGGAGCTGTTTTTT. Protein sequence: CASSSTGQAPSGELFF. The rearrangement joins TRBV11-2 to TRBJ2-2, with TRBD1 matching over 8 bases. Germline CDR1 and CDR2: SGHAT and FQNNGV. The CDR3 covers 16 residues. V gave up 4 bases and J gave up 6 bases; unmatched junction bases: 10.

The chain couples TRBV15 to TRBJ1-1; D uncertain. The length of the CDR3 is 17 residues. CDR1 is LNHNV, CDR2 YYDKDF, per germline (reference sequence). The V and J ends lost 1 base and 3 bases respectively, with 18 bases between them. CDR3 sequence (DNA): TGTGCCACCAGCAGAGGTTTCGGCGAAATGGGAGACACTGAAGCTTTCTTT. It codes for CATSRGFGEMGDTEAFF.

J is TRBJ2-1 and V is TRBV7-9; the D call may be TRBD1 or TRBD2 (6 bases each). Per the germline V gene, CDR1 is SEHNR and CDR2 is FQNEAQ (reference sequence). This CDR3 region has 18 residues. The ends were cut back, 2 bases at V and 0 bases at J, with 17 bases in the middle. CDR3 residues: CASSLRDGGESSYNEQFF. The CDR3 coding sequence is TGTGCCAGCAGCTTAAGGGACGGGGGCGAGAGCTCCTACAATGAGCAGTTCTTC.

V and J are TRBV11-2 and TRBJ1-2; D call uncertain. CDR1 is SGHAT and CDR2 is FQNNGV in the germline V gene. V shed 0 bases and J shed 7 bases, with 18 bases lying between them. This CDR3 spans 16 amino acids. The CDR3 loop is CASSLDPGSQLSGYTF. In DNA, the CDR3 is TGTGCCAGCAGCTTAGACCCTGGGTCGCAGCTCTCTGGCTACACCTTC.

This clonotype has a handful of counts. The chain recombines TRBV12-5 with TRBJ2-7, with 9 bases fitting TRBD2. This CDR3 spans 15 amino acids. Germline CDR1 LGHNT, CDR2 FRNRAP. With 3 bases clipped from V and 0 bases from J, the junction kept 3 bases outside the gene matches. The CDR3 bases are TGTGCTAGTGGTTTCCCAGCGGGAGGCTCCTACGAGCAGTACTTC. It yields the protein CASGFPAGGSYEQYF.

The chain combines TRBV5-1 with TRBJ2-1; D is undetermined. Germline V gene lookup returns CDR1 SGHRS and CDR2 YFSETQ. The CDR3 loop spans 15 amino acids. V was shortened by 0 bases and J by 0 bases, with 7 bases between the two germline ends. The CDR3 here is CASSLDRPSYNEQFF. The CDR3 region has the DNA TGCGCCAGCAGCTTGGACCGACCCTCCTACAATGAGCAGTTCTTC.

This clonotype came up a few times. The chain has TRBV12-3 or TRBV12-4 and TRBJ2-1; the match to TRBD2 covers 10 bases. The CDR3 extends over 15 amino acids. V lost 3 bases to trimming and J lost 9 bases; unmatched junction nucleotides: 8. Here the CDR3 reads CASSLKRGGVSEQFF. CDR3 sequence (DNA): TGTGCCAGCAGTTTGAAGCGGGGGGGTGTGAGTGAGCAGTTCTTC.

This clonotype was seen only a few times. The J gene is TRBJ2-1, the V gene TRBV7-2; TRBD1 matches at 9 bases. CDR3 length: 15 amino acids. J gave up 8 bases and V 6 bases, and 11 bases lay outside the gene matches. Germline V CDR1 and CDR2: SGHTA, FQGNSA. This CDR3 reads CASRIHWDREDEQFF. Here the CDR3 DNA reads TGTGCCAGCAGAATCCATTGGGACAGGGAGGATGAGCAGTTCTTC.

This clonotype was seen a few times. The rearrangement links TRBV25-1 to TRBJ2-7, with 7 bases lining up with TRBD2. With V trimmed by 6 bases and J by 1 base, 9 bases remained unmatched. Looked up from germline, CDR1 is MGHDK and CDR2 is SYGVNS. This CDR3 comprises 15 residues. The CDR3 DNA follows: TGTGCCAGCAGAGAAGCTACTAGCGCTTCCTACGAGCAGTACTTC. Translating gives CASREATSASYEQYF.

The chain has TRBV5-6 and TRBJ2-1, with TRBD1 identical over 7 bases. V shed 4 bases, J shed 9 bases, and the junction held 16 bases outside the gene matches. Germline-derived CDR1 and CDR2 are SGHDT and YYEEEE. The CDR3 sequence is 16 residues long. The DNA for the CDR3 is TGTGCCAGCAGCGATGGGACAGTACCCACCCTTGGTGAGCAGTTCTTC. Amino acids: CASSDGTVPTLGEQFF.

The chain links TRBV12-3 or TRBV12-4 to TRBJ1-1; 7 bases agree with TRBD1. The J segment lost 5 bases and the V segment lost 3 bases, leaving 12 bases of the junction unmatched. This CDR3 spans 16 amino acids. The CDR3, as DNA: TGTGCCAGCAGTTTGGAGGGCAGGGGGAGAATGACTGAAGCTTTCTTT. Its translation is CASSLEGRGRMTEAFF.

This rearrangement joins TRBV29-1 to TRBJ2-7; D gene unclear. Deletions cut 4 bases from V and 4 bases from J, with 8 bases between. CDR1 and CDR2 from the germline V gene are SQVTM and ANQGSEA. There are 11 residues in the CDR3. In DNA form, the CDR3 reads TGCAGCGTTGCGGCAGCGTACGAGCAGTACTTC. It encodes CSVAAAYEQYF.

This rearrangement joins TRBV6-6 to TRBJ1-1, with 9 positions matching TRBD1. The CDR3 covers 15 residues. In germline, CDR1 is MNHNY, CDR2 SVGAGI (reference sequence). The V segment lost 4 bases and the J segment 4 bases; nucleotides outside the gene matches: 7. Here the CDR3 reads CASSSTGQGGTEAFF. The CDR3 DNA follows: TGTGCCAGCAGTTCGACGGGACAGGGCGGCACTGAAGCTTTCTTT.

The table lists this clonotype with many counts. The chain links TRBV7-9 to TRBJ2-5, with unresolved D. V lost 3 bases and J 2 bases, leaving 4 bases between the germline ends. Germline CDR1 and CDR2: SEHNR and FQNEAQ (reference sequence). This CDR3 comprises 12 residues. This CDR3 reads CASSFAQETQYF. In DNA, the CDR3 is TGTGCCAGCAGCTTCGCACAAGAGACCCAGTACTTC.

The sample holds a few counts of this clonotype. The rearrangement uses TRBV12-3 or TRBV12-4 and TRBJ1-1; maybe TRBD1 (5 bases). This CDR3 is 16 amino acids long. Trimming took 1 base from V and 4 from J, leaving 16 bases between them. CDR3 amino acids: CASSLGKGRRSTEAFF. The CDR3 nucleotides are TGTGCCAGCAGTTTAGGTAAGGGGAGGAGAAGCACTGAAGCTTTCTTT.

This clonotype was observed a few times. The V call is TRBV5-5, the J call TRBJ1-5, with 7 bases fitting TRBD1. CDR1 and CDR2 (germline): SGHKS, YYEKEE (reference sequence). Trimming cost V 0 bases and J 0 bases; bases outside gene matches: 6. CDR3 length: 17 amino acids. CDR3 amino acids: CASSLDWGQNSNQPQHF. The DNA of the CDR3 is TGTGCCAGCAGCTTGGACTGGGGACAGAATAGCAATCAGCCCCAGCATTTT. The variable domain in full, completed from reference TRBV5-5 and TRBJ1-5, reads DAGVTQSPTHLIKTRGQQVTLRCSPISGHKSVSWYQQVLGQGPQFIFQYYEKEERGRGNFPDRFSARQFPNYSSELNVNALLLGDSALYLCASSLDWGQNSNQPQHFGDGTRLSIL.

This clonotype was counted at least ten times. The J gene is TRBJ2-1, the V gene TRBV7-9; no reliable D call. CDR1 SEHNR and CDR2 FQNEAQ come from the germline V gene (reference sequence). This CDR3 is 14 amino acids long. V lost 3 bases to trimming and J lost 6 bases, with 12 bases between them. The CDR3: CASSFFESSNEQFF. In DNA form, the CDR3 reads TGTGCCAGCAGCTTCTTCGAGTCATCCAATGAGCAGTTCTTC.